A single sample gave rise to the 10 T cell receptor beta chains below, sequenced in a study of blood T cells in healthy people across ages. A J-beta primer mix and a sample-barcoded 5' primer were used in a second PCR of about 6 to 12 cycles. TCRdb independently ran MiXCR on the 5' RACE reads; one entry per CDR3 protein. The repertoire consists of about 900,000 distinct CDR3 sequences, with approximately 59% occurring once and the leading ten covering around a quarter. The sample comprised blood. These receptors were taken from a man aged 25 to 45 in good health.

CDR3 amino acids: CASSAPGQAVDYEQYF. For the CDR3, the DNA is TGTGCCAGCAGTGCCCCCGGACAAGCGGTTGACTACGAGCAGTACTTC. This chain links TRBV6-2 or TRBV6-3 with TRBJ2-7; D is perhaps TRBD1 or TRBD2 (5 bases each). V dropped 5 bases and J dropped 3 bases, with 20 bases sitting between them. Germline lookup yields CDR1 MNHEY and CDR2 SVGEGT. The CDR3 runs 16 residues.

This sequence joins TRBV27 and TRBJ2-1; D call uncertain. The CDR3 is made up of 15 amino acids. V lost 3 bases to trimming and J lost 0 bases, with 9 bases between them. The germline V gene encodes CDR1 MNHEY and CDR2 SMNVEV (reference sequence). Written as DNA, the CDR3 is TGTGCCAGCAGTTTTAGAGCATCCTCCTACAATGAGCAGTTCTTC. As protein: CASSFRASSYNEQFF.

V is TRBV19 and J is TRBJ2-1; D gene ambiguous. CDR1 and CDR2 from the germline V gene are LNHDA and SQIVND (reference sequence). The V gene lost 3 bases and the J gene lost 6 bases, with 12 bases spanning the gap. CDR3 length equals 14 residues. The CDR3 region is CASSIRSGLNEQFF. The CDR3 nucleotides read TGTGCCAGTAGTATTAGGTCTGGGCTCAATGAGCAGTTCTTC.

The rearrangement joins TRBV4-3 to TRBJ2-1, with D maybe TRBD2 (6 bases). The CDR3 length is 18 residues. CDR1 and CDR2 from the germline V gene are LGHNA and YSLEER. Trimming cost V 0 bases and J 5 bases, with 20 bases left between them. CDR3 DNA: TGCGCCAGCAGCCAAGATCGGCCCGTAGCGGCAGGAAACAATGAGCAGTTCTTC. Protein product: CASSQDRPVAAGNNEQFF.

The chain joins TRBV12-3 or TRBV12-4 to TRBJ2-6; perhaps TRBD2 as D (5 bases). With 5 bases removed from V and 0 bases from J, the gap between germline ends came to 8 bases. There are 15 residues in the CDR3. The CDR3 here is CASSPLASGANVLTF. The CDR3 DNA reads as TGTGCCAGCAGTCCTCTAGCCTCTGGGGCCAACGTCCTGACTTTC.

The chain is built from TRBV6-2 or TRBV6-3 and TRBJ2-1; 10 bases fit TRBD1. The J segment lost 9 bases and the V segment lost 6 bases, leaving 2 bases of the junction unmatched. The CDR3 length is 12 residues. Germline CDR1 reads MNHEY; CDR2 reads SVGEGT. CDR3 protein: CASRTGGGEQFF. The DNA for the CDR3 is TGTGCCAGCAGGACAGGGGGCGGTGAGCAGTTCTTC.

This chain connects TRBV7-2 to TRBJ2-5; a possible D gene is TRBD2 (6 bases). The V and J ends lost 2 bases and 5 bases respectively, with 12 bases between them. The CDR3 runs to 14 residues. Germline V gives CDR1 SGHTA, CDR2 FQGNSA. This chain's CDR3 is CASSLQWGEETQYF. Written as DNA, the CDR3 is TGTGCCAGCAGCTTACAGTGGGGGGAGGAGACCCAGTACTTC.

This clonotype was counted a few times. V gene TRBV29-1 combines with J gene TRBJ2-1; D is tentatively TRBD1 or TRBD2 (6 bases each). Germline V lookup: CDR1 SQVTM, CDR2 ANQGSEA. CDR3 length: 12 amino acids. Trimming took off 6 bases at V and 6 bases at J, with 12 bases between the two ends. The chain's CDR3 is CSVQTGANEQFF. The CDR3 DNA is TGCAGCGTACAAACGGGGGCCAATGAGCAGTTCTTC.

This clonotype has only a few counts. The V call is TRBV10-3, the J call TRBJ1-5; no reliable D call. The CDR3 runs 15 residues. V shed 3 bases and J shed 0 bases, with 9 bases lying between them. In germline, CDR1 is ENHRY, CDR2 SYGVKD. This chain's CDR3 is CAISDPERSNQPQHF. The CDR3 DNA follows: TGTGCCATCAGTGACCCGGAACGTAGCAATCAGCCCCAGCATTTT.

This clonotype has only a few counts. The J gene is TRBJ2-5, the V gene TRBV29-1; D is perhaps TRBD1 or TRBD2 (6 bases each). V lost 2 bases and J 4 bases, leaving 11 bases between the germline ends. CDR3 length: 13 residues. CDR1 is SQVTM, CDR2 ANQGSEA, per germline. CDR3 sequence (DNA): TGCAGCGTTGAAACCGGGGGCAGAGAGACCCAGTACTTC. It specifies CSVETGGRETQYF.